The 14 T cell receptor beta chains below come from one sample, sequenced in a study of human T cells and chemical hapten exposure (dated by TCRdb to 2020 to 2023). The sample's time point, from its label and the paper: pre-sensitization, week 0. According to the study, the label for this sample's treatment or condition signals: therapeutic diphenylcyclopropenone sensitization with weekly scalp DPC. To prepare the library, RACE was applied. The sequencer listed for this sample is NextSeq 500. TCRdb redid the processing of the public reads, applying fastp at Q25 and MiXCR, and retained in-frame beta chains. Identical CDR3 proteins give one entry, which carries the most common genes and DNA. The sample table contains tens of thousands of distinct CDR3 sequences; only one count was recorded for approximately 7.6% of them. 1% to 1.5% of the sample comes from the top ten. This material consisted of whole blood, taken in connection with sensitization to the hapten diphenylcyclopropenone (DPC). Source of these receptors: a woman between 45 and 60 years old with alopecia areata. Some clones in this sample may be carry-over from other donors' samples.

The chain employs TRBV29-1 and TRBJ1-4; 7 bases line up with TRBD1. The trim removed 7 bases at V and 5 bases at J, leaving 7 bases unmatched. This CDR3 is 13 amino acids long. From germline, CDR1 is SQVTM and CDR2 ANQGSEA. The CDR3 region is CSALGQLNEKLFF. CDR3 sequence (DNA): TGCAGCGCGTTGGGACAGCTAAATGAAAAACTGTTTTTT.

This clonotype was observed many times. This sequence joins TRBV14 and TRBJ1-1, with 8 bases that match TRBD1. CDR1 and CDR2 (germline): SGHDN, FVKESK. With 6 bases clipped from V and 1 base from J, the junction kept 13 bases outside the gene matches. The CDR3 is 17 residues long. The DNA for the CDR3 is TGTGCCAGCAGTCCCACGTTACGGACAGGGCCGAACACTGAAGCTTTCTTT. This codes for CASSPTLRTGPNTEAFF.

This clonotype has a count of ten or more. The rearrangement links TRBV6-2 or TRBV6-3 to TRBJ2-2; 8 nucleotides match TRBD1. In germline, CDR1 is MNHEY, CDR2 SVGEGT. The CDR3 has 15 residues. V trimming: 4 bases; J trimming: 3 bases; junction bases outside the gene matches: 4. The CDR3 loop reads CASSSGTGDTGELFF. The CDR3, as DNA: TGTGCCAGCAGTTCTGGGACAGGTGACACCGGGGAGCTGTTTTTT.

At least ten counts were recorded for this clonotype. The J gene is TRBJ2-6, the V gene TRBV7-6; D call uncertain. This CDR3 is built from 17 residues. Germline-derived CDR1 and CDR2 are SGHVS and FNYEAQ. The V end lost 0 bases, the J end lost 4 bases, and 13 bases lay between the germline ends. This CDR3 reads CASSLAAKARGANVLTF. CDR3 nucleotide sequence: TGTGCCAGCAGCTTAGCGGCCAAAGCTAGAGGGGCCAACGTCCTGACTTTC.

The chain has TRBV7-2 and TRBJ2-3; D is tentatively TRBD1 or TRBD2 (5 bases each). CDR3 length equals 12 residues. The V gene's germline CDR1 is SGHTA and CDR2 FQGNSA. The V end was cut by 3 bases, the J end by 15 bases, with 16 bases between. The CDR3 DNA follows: TGTGCCAGCAGCTTGATGTGGGGGACGGGATATTTT. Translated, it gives CASSLMWGTGYF.

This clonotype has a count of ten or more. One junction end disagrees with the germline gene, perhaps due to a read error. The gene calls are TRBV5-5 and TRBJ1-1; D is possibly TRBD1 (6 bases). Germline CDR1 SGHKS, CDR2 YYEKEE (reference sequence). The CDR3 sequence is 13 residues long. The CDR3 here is CASSLGAGTEAFF. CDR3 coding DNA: TGTGCCAGCAGTTTGGGGGCAGGGACTGAAGCTTTCTTT.

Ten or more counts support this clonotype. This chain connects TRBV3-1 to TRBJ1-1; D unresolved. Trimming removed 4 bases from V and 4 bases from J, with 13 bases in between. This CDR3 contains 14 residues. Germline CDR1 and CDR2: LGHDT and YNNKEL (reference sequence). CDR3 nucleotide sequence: TGTGCCAGCAGCCGGGATCGAAGGAGCACTGAAGCTTTCTTT. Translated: CASSRDRRSTEAFF.

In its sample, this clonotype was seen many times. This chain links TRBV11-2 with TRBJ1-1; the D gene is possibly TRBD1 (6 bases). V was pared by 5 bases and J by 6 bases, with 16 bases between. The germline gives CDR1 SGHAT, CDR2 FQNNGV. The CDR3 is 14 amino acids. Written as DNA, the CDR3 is TGTGCCAGCAGCACTCCGGGACACGTCCCTGAAGCTTTCTTT. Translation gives CASSTPGHVPEAFF. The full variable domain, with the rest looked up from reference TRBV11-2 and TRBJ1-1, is EAGVAQSPRYKIIEKRQSVAFWCNPISGHATLYWYQQILGQGPKLLIQFQNNGVVDDSQLPKDRFSAERLKGVDSTLKIQPAKLEDSAVYLCASSTPGHVPEAFFGQGTRLTVV.

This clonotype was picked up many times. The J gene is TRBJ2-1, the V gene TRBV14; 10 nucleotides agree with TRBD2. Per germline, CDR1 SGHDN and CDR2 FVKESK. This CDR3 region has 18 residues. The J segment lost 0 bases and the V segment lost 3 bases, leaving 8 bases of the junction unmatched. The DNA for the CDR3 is TGTGCCAGCAGCCAGACACATTTAGCGGGAGGCTCCTACAATGAGCAGTTCTTC. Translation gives CASSQTHLAGGSYNEQFF.

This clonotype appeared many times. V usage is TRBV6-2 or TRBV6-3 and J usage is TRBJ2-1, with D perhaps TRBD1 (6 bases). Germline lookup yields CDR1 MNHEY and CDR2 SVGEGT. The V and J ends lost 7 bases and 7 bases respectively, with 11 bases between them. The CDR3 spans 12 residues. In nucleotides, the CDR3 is TGTGCCAGCACCTTACAGGGAAATGAGCAGTTCTTC. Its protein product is CASTLQGNEQFF.

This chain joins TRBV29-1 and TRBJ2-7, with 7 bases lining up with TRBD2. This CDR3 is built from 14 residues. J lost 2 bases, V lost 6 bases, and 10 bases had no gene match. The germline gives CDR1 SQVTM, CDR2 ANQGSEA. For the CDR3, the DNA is TGCAGCGTGCAAACTAGCGAAACTCCCTACGAGCAGTACTTC. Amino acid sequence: CSVQTSETPYEQYF.

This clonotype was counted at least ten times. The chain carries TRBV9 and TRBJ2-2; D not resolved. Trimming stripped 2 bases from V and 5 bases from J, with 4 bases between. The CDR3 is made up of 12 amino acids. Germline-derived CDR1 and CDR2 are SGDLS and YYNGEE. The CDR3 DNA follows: TGTGCCAGCAGCGTCAGGACCGGGGAGCTGTTTTTT. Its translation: CASSVRTGELFF.

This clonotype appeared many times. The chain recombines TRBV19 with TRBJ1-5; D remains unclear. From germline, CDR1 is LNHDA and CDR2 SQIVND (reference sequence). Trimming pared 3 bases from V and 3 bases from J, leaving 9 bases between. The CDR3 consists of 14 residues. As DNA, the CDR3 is TGTGCCAGTAGTATCGTGGGGAACAATCAGCCCCAGCATTTT. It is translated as CASSIVGNNQPQHF.

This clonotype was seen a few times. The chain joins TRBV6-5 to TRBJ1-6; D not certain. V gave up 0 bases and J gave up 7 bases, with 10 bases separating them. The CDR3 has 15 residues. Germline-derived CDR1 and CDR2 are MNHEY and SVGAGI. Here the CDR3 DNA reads TGTGCCAGCAGTTACTCAGGAACCGCGAATTCACCCCTCCACTTT. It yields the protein CASSYSGTANSPLHF.